The 20 T cell receptor beta chains below come from one sample, sequenced in a study of shared clonotypes between healthy human individuals. Repertoires were generated with immunoSEQ multiplex PCR, while TCRdb's copy carries only in-frame clones and drops some. There are about 2.4 million clones in the sample; 90% to 95% occur only once, and roughly 0.39% lies in the top ten. The sequenced sample was naive CD4+ T cells from PBMCs. The sample's subset: CD45RA+ positively selected. The receptors here all came from a young man in good health. Some clones in this sample may be carry-over from other donors' samples.

This clone was seen more than once but under ten times. Other DNA variants within this sample encode the same CDR3. The CDR3 reads CAWSGMNTEAFF. The CDR3 DNA follows: TGTGCCTGGAGTGGGATGAACACTGAAGCTTTCTTT. J is TRBJ1-1 and V is TRBV30; D is undetermined. The CDR3 has 12 amino acids. Trimming removed 1 base from V and 0 bases from J, with 3 bases in between. Germline-derived CDR1 and CDR2 are GTSNPN and SVGIG (reference sequence).

Turning to this clone: At the DNA level, this CDR3 is encoded by other sequences in the same sample as well. The CDR3: CASSLPSSYEQYF. The CDR3 DNA is TGTGCCAGCAGCTTACCCAGCTCCTACGAGCAGTACTTC. The rearrangement uses TRBV7-9 and TRBJ2-7; D is undetermined. CDR3 length: 13 residues. Per germline, CDR1 SEHNR and CDR2 FQNEAQ (reference sequence). V was pared by 2 bases and J by 0 bases, with 5 bases between. The full variable domain, in which reference TRBV7-9 and TRBJ2-7 provide the parts outside the CDR3, is DTGVSQNPRHKITKRGQNVTFRCDPISEHNRLYWYRQTLGQGPEFLTYFQNEAQLEKSRLLSDRFSAERPKGSFSTLEIQRTEQGDSAMYLCASSLPSSYEQYFGPGTRLTVT.

The gene calls are TRBV9 and TRBJ2-1, with 13 bases fitting TRBD2. The V gene end was trimmed by 0 bases and the J gene end by 7 bases; junction bases not matched to a gene: 4. This CDR3 has 16 amino acids. The germline V gene has CDR1 SGDLS and CDR2 YYNGEE. CDR3 coding DNA: TGTGCCAGCAGCGTAGCCGCGGGACTAGCGGGAAATGAGCAGTTCTTC. Its translation is CASSVAAGLAGNEQFF.

This clone was counted once. The chain employs TRBV7-8 and TRBJ1-5, with D uncertain. Trimming removed 2 bases at V and 3 bases at J, with 8 bases between. The germline V gene has CDR1 SGHVS and CDR2 FQNEAQ. CDR3 length: 14 amino acids. CDR3 protein: CASSLSQINQPQHF. In nucleotides, the CDR3 is TGTGCCAGCAGCTTAAGCCAGATCAATCAGCCCCAGCATTTT.

The sample holds one count of this clone. This chain uses TRBV29-1 with TRBJ1-1, with D unresolved. CDR1 is SQVTM, CDR2 ANQGSEA, per germline. The CDR3 loop spans 12 amino acids. Trimming cost V 1 base and J 6 bases, with 9 bases left between them. CDR3 nucleotides: TGCAGCGTTGAAGGCCCCGTCGCTGAAGCTTTCTTT. Translated: CSVEGPVAEAFF.

This chain connects TRBV6-1 to TRBJ1-2; a weak D match, TRBD1 (5 bases). Trimming removed 6 bases from V and 7 bases from J, with 15 bases in between. The CDR3 sequence is 13 residues long. Germline lookup yields CDR1 MNHNS and CDR2 SASEGT. The chain's CDR3 is CASRSGQGLGYTF. CDR3 nucleotide sequence: TGTGCCAGCAGAAGCGGTCAGGGTCTTGGCTACACCTTC.

V is TRBV9 and J is TRBJ2-7; D unresolved. The CDR3 has 17 amino acids. V shed 1 base and J shed 2 bases, with 19 bases lying between them. The V gene's germline CDR1 is SGDLS and CDR2 YYNGEE. Written as DNA, the CDR3 is TGTGCCAGCAGCGTACGTTCCCGCCTACGCGGTCCCTACGAGCAGTACTTC. As protein: CASSVRSRLRGPYEQYF.

Written as DNA, the CDR3 is TGCGCCAGCAGACCGGGACAGGGAGGAGGAAACACCATATATTTT. It codes for CASRPGQGGGNTIYF. The chain combines TRBV5-1 with TRBJ1-3, with 9 bases lining up with TRBD1. Losses at the gene ends were 5 bases for V and 4 bases for J; bases not matched to a gene: 7. The length of the CDR3 is 15 residues. CDR1 and CDR2 (germline): SGHRS, YFSETQ.

The chain employs TRBV20-1 and TRBJ1-1, with D hard to call. Trimming took 6 bases from V and 5 from J, leaving 10 bases between them. The CDR3 is 11 residues long. Germline-derived CDR1 and CDR2 are DFQATT and SNEGSKA (reference sequence). The CDR3 here is CSAEMGTEAFF. In nucleotides, the CDR3 is TGCAGTGCAGAGATGGGAACTGAAGCTTTCTTT.

The V call is TRBV18, the J call TRBJ2-2; perhaps D is TRBD1 or TRBD2 (5 bases each). This CDR3 is built from 14 residues. The V gene's germline CDR1 is KGHSH and CDR2 LQKENI. Trimming cost V 1 base and J 6 bases, with 9 bases left between them. The CDR3 reads CASSPLRGAGELFF. CDR3 bases: TGTGCCAGCTCACCACTGAGAGGGGCCGGGGAGCTGTTTTTT.

The chain has TRBV28 and TRBJ2-7; D remains ambiguous. CDR1 and CDR2 from the germline V gene are MDHEN and SYDVKM. The CDR3 has 16 amino acids. With 5 bases removed from V and 6 bases from J, the gap between germline ends came to 23 bases. As DNA, the CDR3 is TGTGCCAGCAGTCCGGTCGGGTGGACCTTTCTGGGCGAGCAGTACTTC. Translated, it gives CASSPVGWTFLGEQYF.

This chain links TRBV5-1 with TRBJ2-5; no firm D call. The CDR3 totals 13 residues. CDR1 is SGHRS and CDR2 is YFSETQ in the germline V gene. V was clipped by 1 base and J by 5 bases, with 9 bases between them. CDR3 in amino acids: CASSLISPETQYF. CDR3 nucleotides: TGCGCCAGCAGCTTGATCTCTCCGGAGACCCAGTACTTC.

This rearrangement joins TRBV5-1 to TRBJ2-2; the match to TRBD2 covers 14 bases. The V segment lost 3 bases and the J segment 5 bases; nucleotides outside the gene matches: 6. This CDR3 spans 17 amino acids. The germline V gene encodes CDR1 SGHRS and CDR2 YFSETQ. As DNA, the CDR3 is TGCGCCAGCAGCTGGTCAGGGACTAGCGGGGGAACCGGGGAGCTGTTTTTT. Protein product: CASSWSGTSGGTGELFF.

CDR3 nucleotide sequence: TGTGCCAGCAGCCAAGGCCTCCCAGCGTCGTATGGCTACACCTTC. This sequence encodes CASSQGLPASYGYTF. The chain uses TRBV6-5 and TRBJ1-2; no clear D. The CDR3 has 15 residues. Germline assignment: CDR1 MNHEY and CDR2 SVGAGI. Trimming took 6 bases from V and 5 from J, leaving 19 bases between them.

Concerning this clone: The sample contains more than one DNA sequence encoding this CDR3. This chain connects TRBV5-4 to TRBJ2-3; 7 positions agree with TRBD1. Germline lookup yields CDR1 SGHNT and CDR2 YYREEE (reference sequence). The CDR3 has 14 amino acids. V lost 4 bases and J lost 1; bases outside the gene matches: 3. The CDR3 loop is CASSLDRGTDTQYF. CDR3 in DNA: TGTGCCAGCAGCCTCGACAGGGGCACAGATACGCAGTATTTT.

The chain uses TRBV5-1 and TRBJ2-7; tentative D call: TRBD1 (6 bases). V lost 2 bases to trimming and J lost 3 bases, with 15 bases between them. Germline values: CDR1 SGHRS, CDR2 YFSETQ. The CDR3 loop spans 15 amino acids. The CDR3 coding sequence is TGCGCCAGCAGCTTTGCAGGGGTACAAGGCTACGAGCAGTACTTC. Protein product: CASSFAGVQGYEQYF. Using reference TRBV5-1 and TRBJ2-7 for the parts outside the CDR3, the full variable domain is KAGVTQTPRYLIKTRGQQVTLSCSPISGHRSVSWYQQTPGQGLQFLFEYFSETQRNKGNFPGRFSGRQFSNSRSEMNVSTLELGDSALYLCASSFAGVQGYEQYFGPGTRLTVT.

This clone was detected once. The chain carries TRBV7-8 and TRBJ1-5; maybe TRBD1 (6 bases). Trimming pared 5 bases from V and 5 bases from J, leaving 13 bases between. Germline assignment: CDR1 SGHVS and CDR2 FQNEAQ. The CDR3 contains 14 residues. The CDR3 reads CASSLRDTYQPQHF. CDR3 sequence (DNA): TGTGCCAGCAGCCTCCGGGACACCTATCAGCCCCAGCATTTT.

Worth noting for this clone: Other DNA sequences in this specimen translate into the identical CDR3. The J gene is TRBJ2-1, the V gene TRBV28; D gene uncertain. Germline V CDR1 and CDR2: MDHEN, SYDVKM. The CDR3 totals 12 residues. V was clipped by 6 bases and J by 4 bases, with 7 bases between them. This CDR3 reads CASSPRYNEQFF. The CDR3 nucleotides are TGTGCCAGCAGCCCCAGGTACAATGAGCAGTTCTTC.

This chain links TRBV6-6 with TRBJ1-4; D ambiguous. Per the germline V gene, CDR1 is MNHNY and CDR2 is SVGAGI (reference sequence). The length of the CDR3 is 15 residues. V was shortened by 0 bases and J by 7 bases, with 12 bases between the two germline ends. For the CDR3, the DNA is TGTGCCAGCAGTTACTCGTCCGGAAGTTCTGAAAAACTGTTTTTT. Residues: CASSYSSGSSEKLFF.

V and J are TRBV14 and TRBJ2-7; D call uncertain. CDR1 is SGHDN, CDR2 FVKESK, per germline. The CDR3 runs 13 residues. Trimming took off 1 base at V and 5 bases at J, with 9 bases between the two ends. The CDR3, as DNA: TGTGCCAGCAGCCAAGTTTTGGGCAACGAGCAGTACTTC. This sequence encodes CASSQVLGNEQYF.